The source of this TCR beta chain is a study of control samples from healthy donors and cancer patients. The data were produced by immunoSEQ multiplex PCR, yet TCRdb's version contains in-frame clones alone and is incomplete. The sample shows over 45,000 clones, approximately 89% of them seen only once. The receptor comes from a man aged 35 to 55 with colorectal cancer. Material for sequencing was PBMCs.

CDR3 residues: CASSPNGVTYNEQFF. DNA for the CDR3: TGTGCCAGCAGCCCGAATGGGGTGACCTACAATGAGCAGTTCTTC. J is TRBJ2-1 and V is TRBV7-6; D unresolved. The V and J ends lost 5 bases and 2 bases respectively, with 13 bases between them. This CDR3 is built from 15 residues. Germline-derived CDR1 and CDR2 are SGHVS and FNYEAQ. The full variable domain, completed using reference TRBV7-6 and TRBJ2-1, is GAGVSQSPRYKVTKRGQDVALRCDPISGHVSLYWYRQALGQGPEFLTYFNYEAQQDKSGLPNDRFSAERPEGSISTLTIQRTEQRDSAMYRCASSPNGVTYNEQFFGPGTRLTVL.